A selection of T cell receptor beta chains follows, all from one sample in a study of shared clonotypes between healthy human individuals. The repertoire was sequenced with immunoSEQ multiplex PCR; TCRdb's copy has only in-frame clones and lacks some. The sample contains roughly 590,000 clones, 95% of which appear only once. Material for sequencing was naive CD8+ T cells sorted from blood. These receptors were obtained from a woman younger than 45 in good health. Both conserved end residues are trimmed from each CDR3. A row's size may be missing; if present it is once, few, many or a size class.

size	V	J	CDR3
NA	TRBV4-2	TRBJ1-2	ASSPLGEYGYT
NA	TRBV28	TRBJ1-2	ASRSGELGYT
NA	TRBV7-9	TRBJ2-1	ASSPTSAEYNEQF
once	TRBV27	TRBJ2-1	ASSLSAWGEQF
NA	TRBV10-1	TRBJ2-7	ASSETGVGEQY
NA	TRBV4-1	TRBJ2-2	ASSQPTRRNTGELF
NA	TRBV7-8	TRBJ1-1	ASSFFDTLTNTEAF
NA	TRBV13	TRBJ1-2	ASSLGAGREGYT
NA	TRBV13	TRBJ1-5	ASSGAGTGNQPQH
NA	TRBV7-9	TRBJ1-5	ASSASNARGQPQH
once	TRBV15	TRBJ1-1	ATSRAGGGTEAF
NA	TRBV5-4	TRBJ1-1	ASQGQGTEAF
NA	TRBV5-8	TRBJ2-7	ASILGGQGRSGTYEQY
NA	TRBV7-9	TRBJ2-3	ASSFGQGSTDTQY
NA	TRBV7-9	TRBJ2-7	ASSLYGLEQY
NA	TRBV29-1	TRBJ2-1	SAGSGSSYNEQF
NA	TRBV29-1	TRBJ2-2	SARIGTGELF
NA	TRBV7-8	TRBJ2-2	ASSIPGLAGATGELF
NA	TRBV28	TRBJ2-5	ATTGQSQETQY
NA	TRBV18	TRBJ2-5	ASSPPSGTGNQETQY
NA	TRBV19	TRBJ1-1	ASSEALGTLDTEAF
NA	TRBV6-4	TRBJ2-2	ASSDIAGLTGELF
NA	TRBV4-1	TRBJ1-3	ASSVTASGNTIY
NA	TRBV4-1	TRBJ2-1	ASSQEAAEHEQF
once	TRBV6-5	TRBJ2-1	ASSPSENEQF
NA	TRBV28	TRBJ2-7	ASSFRSTSGRAYEQY
NA	TRBV7-9	TRBJ2-7	ASSLGGGGYEQY
NA	TRBV2	TRBJ1-2	ASSEIQFNYGYT
NA	TRBV11-2	TRBJ1-2	ASSEALPWTATYYGYT
once	TRBV14	TRBJ2-4	ASSQDRVSGDIQY
NA	TRBV10-1	TRBJ2-1	ASSDYPGLDYNEQF
NA	TRBV5-1	TRBJ2-2	ASSLTGLAGGELF
NA	TRBV13	TRBJ1-5	ASSLSGDSNQPQH
NA	TRBV7-9	TRBJ2-5	ASSAGTGPTGETQY
NA	TRBV6-5	TRBJ1-5	ASSYSGQGEQPQH
once	TRBV7-9	TRBJ2-7	ASGAGNYEQY